This TCR beta chain was recovered during a study of T cells after yellow fever vaccination. Study results and caveats: Detected again after the booster were most primary-vaccination clones, at roughly 95% CD4 and around 91% CD8.

The V end was cut by 5 bases, the J end by 15 bases, with 14 bases between. The CDR3 consists of 11 residues. In germline, CDR1 is SGHVS, CDR2 FQNEAQ. In making TCR cDNA, 5'RACE template switching added a universal primer site and UMIs to it. A single record per CDR3 protein comes from TCRdb applying MiXCR to the 5' RACE reads. The sample lists 130,000 or so distinct CDR3 sequences; nearly 15% were seen once. Worth noting for this clonotype: The antigen remains unidentified.

This specimen consisted of CD8+ T cells sorted from PBMCs, obtained 5 days after the yellow fever booster vaccination. This clonotype originated in a man between 18 and 29 years old who received the YFV17D yellow fever vaccine. J is TRBJ2-4 and V is TRBV7-8; the D gene is possibly TRBD2 (5 bases). This CDR3 reads CASSQGRESYF. As DNA, the CDR3 is TGTGCCAGCAGCCAAGGCCGGGAATCGTACTTC. Variable domain in full (rest from reference TRBV7-8 and TRBJ2-4): GAGVSQSPRYKVAKRGQDVALRCDPISGHVSLFWYQQALGQGPEFLTYFQNEAQLDKSGLPSDRFFAERPEGSVSTLKIQRTQQEDSAVYLCASSQGRESYFGAGTRLSVL.